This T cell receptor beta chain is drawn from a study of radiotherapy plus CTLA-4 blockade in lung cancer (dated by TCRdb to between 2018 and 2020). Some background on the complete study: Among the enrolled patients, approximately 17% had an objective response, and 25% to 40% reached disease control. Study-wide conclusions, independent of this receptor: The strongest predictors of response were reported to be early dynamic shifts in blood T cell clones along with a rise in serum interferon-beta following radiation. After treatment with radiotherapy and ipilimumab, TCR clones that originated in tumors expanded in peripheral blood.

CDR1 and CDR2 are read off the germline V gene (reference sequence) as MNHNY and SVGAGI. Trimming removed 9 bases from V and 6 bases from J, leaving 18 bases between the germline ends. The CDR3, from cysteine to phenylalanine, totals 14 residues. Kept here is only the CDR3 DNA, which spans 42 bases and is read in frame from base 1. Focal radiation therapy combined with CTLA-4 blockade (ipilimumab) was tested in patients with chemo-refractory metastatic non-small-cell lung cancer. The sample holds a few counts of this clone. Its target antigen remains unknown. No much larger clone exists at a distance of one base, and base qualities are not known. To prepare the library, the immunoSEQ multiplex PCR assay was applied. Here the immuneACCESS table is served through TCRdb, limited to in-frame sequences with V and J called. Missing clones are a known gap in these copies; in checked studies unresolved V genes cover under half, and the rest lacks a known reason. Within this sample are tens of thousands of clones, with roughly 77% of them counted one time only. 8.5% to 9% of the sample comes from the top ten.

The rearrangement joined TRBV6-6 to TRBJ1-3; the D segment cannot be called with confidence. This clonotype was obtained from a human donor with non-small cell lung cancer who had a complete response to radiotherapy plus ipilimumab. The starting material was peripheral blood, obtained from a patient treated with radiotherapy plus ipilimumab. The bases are TGTGCCAGTTTATCGCGGGAACCAAAAAACACCATATATTTT. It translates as CASLSREPKNTIYF.